A single T cell receptor (beta chain) is shown here with its context. This clonotype was detected ten times or more. The target of this receptor is not known. Base qualities are not provided; no much larger clone lies one nucleotide away. This entry is derived from a study of read filtering for tumor transcriptome and immune sequencing (dated by TCRdb to about 2020). Some background on the complete study: The cohort had roughly 18 male and 15 or so female patients with a mean age of roughly 66 years, ranging from about 40 to 85. By revised international staging, roughly 8 patients were R-ISS I, approximately 15 were R-ISS II and roughly seven were R-ISS III. After DNase treatment, whole-transcriptome libraries were prepared using the TruSeq RNA Access Library Prep Kit. TCR-region mapped reads per sample ranged from about 4.05 to 11 million with IR-seq versus only roughly 85 to 1273 with RNA-seq. The study compared TCR repertoires from targeted immune repertoire sequencing and bulk whole-transcriptome sequencing run on the same bone marrow samples. One main goal was a read-filtering strategy for immune repertoire data, in particular deciding whether clonotypes backed by only one read should be removed. Here is what the overall study found, with its caveats: In IR-seq, roughly 79% of clonotypes but roughly 3.5% of total reads were represented by single-read clonotypes, whereas in RNA-seq, around 75% of clonotypes and approximately 40% of reads were represented by single-read clonotypes. Removing single-read clonotypes increased the correlation between IR-seq and RNA-seq shared clonotype proportions. Compared with RNA-seq, IR-seq captured clonotypes at much higher depth and more reliably, and a smaller IR-seq throughput was enough to identify most shared clonotypes. The sorted CD138-negative fraction was not purified T cells but a mixed bone marrow immune population.

Starting from 400 ng RNA, TCR libraries were constructed with the Immunoverse kit using molecular barcoded adaptors that cover the alpha/delta and beta/gamma chains. TCR library preparation used the same RNA that went into transcriptome sequencing. Sequencing of TCR libraries was carried out on an Illumina HiSeq 4000 with 2 x 150 cycles. As for the authors' bioinformatics: MiXCR aligned TCR reads to human V, D, J and C references and assembled the aligned reads into CDR3 clonotypes, with quality filtering and error correction included. The tcR package in R was used for analysis of clonotype counts and gene usage diversity. For inspection of raw mapping reads, RNA-seq reads were mapped by STAR aligner version 2.5.3a onto GRCh37 of the human genome. To test the effect of sequencing depth on detected clonotypes, IR-seq fastq files were randomly downsampled using Seqtk 1.3. TCRdb reprocessed the public reads (quality trimming at Q25 with fastp, clone calling with MiXCR) and kept in-frame beta chains. Duplicate CDR3 protein sequences are folded into a single record with the most common DNA and genes. These V and J calls derive from TCRdb rather than the authors' analysis. The sample profile shows approximately 57,000 distinct CDR3 sequences; 10% to 15% of them were found once. The top ten hold approximately 16% of the sample.

From the cysteine through the phenylalanine, the CDR3 covers 16 amino acids. Only CDR3 DNA remains: 48 bases, in frame from the first base. Relative to germline, V is missing 2 bases and J is missing 4 bases, with 6 bases of the junction outside any gene match. CDR1 SGHVS and CDR2 FQNEAQ are derived from the germline V gene. Bone marrow was sampled from every patient at the time of active disease. Bone marrow mononuclear cells were isolated by Ficoll-Hypaque density gradient centrifugation. Myeloma plasma cells were removed and CD138-negative cells were obtained by negative selection following labeling with CD138 magnetic microbeads on a MACS separator. Flow cytometry with CD138 antibodies on an Attune NxT was used to check how pure the isolated cells were. TRIzol reagent was used to extract total RNA, and a NanoDrop spectrophotometer was used to quantify the extracted RNA. Paired RNA-seq and IR-seq were performed on the CD138-negative bone marrow sample of each patient.

The TCR comes from a donor over 35 with multiple myeloma. The chain couples TRBV7-8 to TRBJ1-4; 8 bases in between match TRBD1. Sequenced sample: a population of CD138-negative cells sorted from bone marrow. What this sample's cell subset or site label stands for: bone marrow mononuclear cells depleted of CD138+ plasma/myeloma cells by negative magnetic selection. This receptor carries the CDR3 CASSLPPGGNNEKLFF. The DNA sequence reads TGTGCCAGCAGCTTACCCCCAGGGGGCAATAATGAAAAACTGTTTTTT.